Below, 19 T cell receptor beta chains from the same sample are listed, as sequenced in a study of blood T cell repertoires in COVID-19. TCRdb's copy holds only in-frame clones and misses some; the assay was immunoSEQ multiplex PCR. This sample has 150,000 to 200,000 clones, with roughly 89% found just once. Sequencing was performed on peripheral blood. These receptors originate from a woman aged 18-29 years who had recovered from COVID-19.

The chain carries TRBV10-3 and TRBJ1-6, with 11 bases identical to TRBD1. This CDR3 is built from 14 residues. CDR1 and CDR2 from the germline V gene are ENHRY and SYGVKD. V shed 6 bases and J 9 bases; nucleotides not matched to a gene: 4. Written as DNA, the CDR3 is TGTGCCATCAGCGGACAGGGGGCGAGTTCACCCCTCCACTTT. Amino acids: CAISGQGASSPLHF.

The chain links TRBV24-1 to TRBJ2-1, with TRBD2 matching 9 bases. V lost 3 bases to trimming and J lost 2 bases; unmatched junction nucleotides: 4. Germline CDR1 and CDR2: KGHDR and SFDVKD. This CDR3 is built from 16 residues. The CDR3 DNA reads as TGTGCCACCAGTGATCGGACTAGCGACCCCTACAATGAGCAGTTCTTC. Translation: CATSDRTSDPYNEQFF.

This chain joins TRBV18 and TRBJ2-1; TRBD2 matches 11 bases. Germline-derived CDR1 and CDR2 are KGHSH and LQKENI. CDR3 length: 14 amino acids. Losses at the gene ends were 3 bases for V and 7 bases for J; bases not matched to a gene: 2. For the CDR3, the DNA is TGTGCCAGCTCACCGCCTAGCGGGAGGAATGAGCAGTTCTTC. It translates to CASSPPSGRNEQFF.

The rearrangement uses TRBV3-1 (or the pseudogene TRBV3-2) and TRBJ1-1, with D possibly TRBD1 on 6 matching bases. CDR3 size: 14 residues. Per the germline V gene, CDR1 is LGHDT and CDR2 is YNNKEL (reference sequence). Trimming took off 2 bases at V and 6 bases at J, with 13 bases between the two ends. In DNA form, the CDR3 reads TGTGCCAGCAGCCAAAGAGGGACACAATCTGAAGCTTTCTTT. As protein: CASSQRGTQSEAFF.

The chain combines TRBV24-1 with TRBJ2-3; weak D call: TRBD2 (5 bases). Trimming took 2 bases from V and 2 from J, leaving 13 bases between them. This CDR3 is built from 16 residues. From germline, CDR1 is KGHDR and CDR2 SFDVKD. The CDR3 protein is CATSDSSGLITDTQYF. The CDR3 bases are TGTGCCACCAGTGATTCGTCCGGACTCATCACAGATACGCAGTATTTT.

The chain carries TRBV25-1 and TRBJ1-2, with 7 bases identical to TRBD1. Germline trimming cut 7 bases from V and 3 bases from J; bases unmatched to any gene: 2. Germline V lookup: CDR1 MGHDK, CDR2 SYGVNS. This CDR3 contains 12 residues. CDR3 protein: CASTGTDYGYTF. The CDR3, as DNA: TGTGCCAGCACCGGGACAGACTATGGCTACACCTTC.

In nucleotides, the CDR3 is TGTGCCAGCAGTTTGGGGGGTATGGAGCAGTACTTC. Amino acid sequence: CASSLGGMEQYF. This sequence joins TRBV27 and TRBJ2-7, with a tentative D call TRBD2 (6 bases). The CDR3 length is 12 residues. Trimming removed 3 bases at V and 7 bases at J, with 10 bases between. Germline V gene lookup returns CDR1 MNHEY and CDR2 SMNVEV (reference sequence).

The genes are TRBV29-1 and TRBJ2-3; 7 nucleotides agree with TRBD1. The CDR3 covers 15 residues. J gave up 3 bases and V 2 bases, and 8 bases lay outside the gene matches. The germline gives CDR1 SQVTM, CDR2 ANQGSEA. The CDR3 DNA is TGCAGCGTTGAATACAGGGGAGATAGGACAGATACGCAGTATTTT. This sequence encodes CSVEYRGDRTDTQYF.

The chain links TRBV13 to TRBJ2-7; TRBD2 might be the D (6 bases). Deletions cut 7 bases from V and 1 base from J, with 20 bases between. Per the germline V gene, CDR1 is PRHDT and CDR2 is FYEKMQ (reference sequence). This CDR3 contains 16 residues. The CDR3 protein is CASTKTGSLDSYEQYF. The DNA of the CDR3 is TGTGCCAGCACCAAAACCGGGAGCCTAGATTCCTACGAGCAGTACTTC. Variable domain in full (rest from reference TRBV13 and TRBJ2-7): AAGVIQSPRHLIKEKRETATLKCYPIPRHDTVYWYQQGPGQDPQFLISFYEKMQSDKGSIPDRFSAQQFSDYHSELNMSSLELGDSALYFCASTKTGSLDSYEQYFGPGTRLTVT.

V gene TRBV7-2 combines with J gene TRBJ2-1, with D uncertain. The V gene's germline CDR1 is SGHTA and CDR2 FQGNSA. The CDR3 totals 10 residues. Trimming took off 3 bases at V and 8 bases at J, with 2 bases between the two ends. CDR3: CASSFDEQFF. CDR3 in DNA: TGTGCCAGCAGCTTCGATGAGCAGTTCTTC.

This chain connects TRBV3-1 (or the pseudogene TRBV3-2) to TRBJ2-7, with 10 bases that match TRBD1. Trimming took 6 bases from V and 5 from J; bases not matched to a gene: 7. Germline loops: CDR1 LGHDT, CDR2 YNNKEL (reference sequence). This CDR3 spans 14 amino acids. The CDR3 nucleotides are TGTGCCAGCAGTTGGACAGGGGGGCCAGACGAGCAGTACTTC. Its protein is CASSWTGGPDEQYF.

The chain has TRBV19 and TRBJ1-6, with 11 bases identical to TRBD1. Trimming cost V 4 bases and J 3 bases; bases outside gene matches: 5. Per germline, CDR1 LNHDA and CDR2 SQIVND (reference sequence). The CDR3 runs to 17 residues. CDR3 amino acids: CASSNRDRGIYNSPLHF. CDR3 nucleotide sequence: TGTGCCAGTAGTAACCGGGACAGGGGGATCTATAATTCACCCCTCCACTTT.

This rearrangement joins TRBV4-1 to TRBJ2-2; tentative D call: TRBD1 (6 bases). The V and J ends lost 4 bases and 4 bases respectively, with 13 bases between them. Per the germline V gene, CDR1 is MGHRA and CDR2 is YSYEKL. The CDR3 consists of 15 residues. CDR3 loop: CASSLRGNPTGELFF. CDR3 bases: TGCGCCAGCAGCCTCAGGGGTAACCCCACCGGGGAGCTGTTTTTT.

The gene calls are TRBV29-1 and TRBJ2-5, with D unclear. Germline loops: CDR1 SQVTM, CDR2 ANQGSEA. V was trimmed by 2 bases and J by 4 bases, leaving 17 bases between them. CDR3 length: 15 residues. The CDR3 spells CSVEHPTKRRETQYF. CDR3 DNA: TGCAGCGTTGAACACCCAACAAAGAGGCGAGAGACCCAGTACTTC.

V and J are TRBV7-9 and TRBJ1-1; no reliable D call. Germline CDR1 is SEHNR and CDR2 is FQNEAQ (reference sequence). The CDR3 is 14 residues long. The V and J ends lost 1 base and 3 bases respectively, with 9 bases between them. In nucleotides, the CDR3 is TGTGCCAGCAGCTTAGGAGGGATGGACACTGAAGCTTTCTTT. It is translated as CASSLGGMDTEAFF.

This clone occurred a few times. This chain connects TRBV21-1 to TRBJ2-3; the DNA was not compared with TRBD1, the D call given in the table. TRBV21-1 is given as a pseudogene. CDR3 length: 14 amino acids. As DNA, the CDR3 is TGTGCCAGCAGCAAGACAGAAGGGGCAGATACGCAGTATTTT. Its translation is CASSKTEGADTQYF.

V usage is TRBV5-5 and J usage is TRBJ1-1; D is possibly TRBD1 (6 bases). V dropped 4 bases and J dropped 5 bases, with 15 bases sitting between them. The length of the CDR3 is 14 residues. Germline-derived CDR1 and CDR2 are SGHKS and YYEKEE (reference sequence). The CDR3 nucleotides read TGTGCCAGCAGCGAGAGAGGGGGAAGTACTGAAGCTTTCTTT. It encodes CASSERGGSTEAFF.

Sample share makes this clone medium-sized. The chain has TRBV25-1 and TRBJ2-7; 8 nucleotides match TRBD1. This CDR3 has 15 residues. Germline CDR1 reads MGHDK; CDR2 reads SYGVNS. V dropped 5 bases and J dropped 3; count of bases not matched to a gene: 9. CDR3 nucleotides: TGTGCCAGCAGTCCTCAAGGACAGGGTTGCTACGAGCAGTACGTC. Translating it yields CASSPQGQGCYEQYV.

This sequence joins TRBV12-3 or TRBV12-4 and TRBJ1-4; D gene ambiguous. V lost 10 bases and J 6 bases, leaving 6 bases between the germline ends. CDR3 size: 10 residues. The CDR3 nucleotides read TGTGCCACCGGGGATGAAAAACTGTTTTTT. Its translation is CATGDEKLFF.